This T cell receptor beta chain was captured by sequencing in a study of blood T cell repertoires in COVID-19. In the original processing: Using reference gene primer amplification, nucleated cell counts were estimated. Libraries were prepared by immunoSEQ multiplex PCR; TCRdb keeps only in-frame clonotypes and omits some of them. D and trimming were read from the DNA, whereas the V and J calls and clone size are those reported in that table. The sample records about 360,000 clones, around 90% being singletons. V lost 2 bases and J 4 bases, leaving 21 bases between the germline ends. Germline V gene sequence: CDR1 SGHVS, CDR2 FNYEAQ. There are 18 residues in the CDR3.

The clonotype was recovered from a human donor in a cohort sampled during active COVID-19. The chain joins TRBV7-6 to TRBJ1-3, with D possibly TRBD1 on 5 matching bases. The sample consisted of peripheral blood. CDR3 residues: CASSLILGRDWEGNTIYF. DNA of the CDR3: TGTGCCAGCAGCTTAATTTTGGGACGGGACTGGGAGGGAAACACCATATATTTT.